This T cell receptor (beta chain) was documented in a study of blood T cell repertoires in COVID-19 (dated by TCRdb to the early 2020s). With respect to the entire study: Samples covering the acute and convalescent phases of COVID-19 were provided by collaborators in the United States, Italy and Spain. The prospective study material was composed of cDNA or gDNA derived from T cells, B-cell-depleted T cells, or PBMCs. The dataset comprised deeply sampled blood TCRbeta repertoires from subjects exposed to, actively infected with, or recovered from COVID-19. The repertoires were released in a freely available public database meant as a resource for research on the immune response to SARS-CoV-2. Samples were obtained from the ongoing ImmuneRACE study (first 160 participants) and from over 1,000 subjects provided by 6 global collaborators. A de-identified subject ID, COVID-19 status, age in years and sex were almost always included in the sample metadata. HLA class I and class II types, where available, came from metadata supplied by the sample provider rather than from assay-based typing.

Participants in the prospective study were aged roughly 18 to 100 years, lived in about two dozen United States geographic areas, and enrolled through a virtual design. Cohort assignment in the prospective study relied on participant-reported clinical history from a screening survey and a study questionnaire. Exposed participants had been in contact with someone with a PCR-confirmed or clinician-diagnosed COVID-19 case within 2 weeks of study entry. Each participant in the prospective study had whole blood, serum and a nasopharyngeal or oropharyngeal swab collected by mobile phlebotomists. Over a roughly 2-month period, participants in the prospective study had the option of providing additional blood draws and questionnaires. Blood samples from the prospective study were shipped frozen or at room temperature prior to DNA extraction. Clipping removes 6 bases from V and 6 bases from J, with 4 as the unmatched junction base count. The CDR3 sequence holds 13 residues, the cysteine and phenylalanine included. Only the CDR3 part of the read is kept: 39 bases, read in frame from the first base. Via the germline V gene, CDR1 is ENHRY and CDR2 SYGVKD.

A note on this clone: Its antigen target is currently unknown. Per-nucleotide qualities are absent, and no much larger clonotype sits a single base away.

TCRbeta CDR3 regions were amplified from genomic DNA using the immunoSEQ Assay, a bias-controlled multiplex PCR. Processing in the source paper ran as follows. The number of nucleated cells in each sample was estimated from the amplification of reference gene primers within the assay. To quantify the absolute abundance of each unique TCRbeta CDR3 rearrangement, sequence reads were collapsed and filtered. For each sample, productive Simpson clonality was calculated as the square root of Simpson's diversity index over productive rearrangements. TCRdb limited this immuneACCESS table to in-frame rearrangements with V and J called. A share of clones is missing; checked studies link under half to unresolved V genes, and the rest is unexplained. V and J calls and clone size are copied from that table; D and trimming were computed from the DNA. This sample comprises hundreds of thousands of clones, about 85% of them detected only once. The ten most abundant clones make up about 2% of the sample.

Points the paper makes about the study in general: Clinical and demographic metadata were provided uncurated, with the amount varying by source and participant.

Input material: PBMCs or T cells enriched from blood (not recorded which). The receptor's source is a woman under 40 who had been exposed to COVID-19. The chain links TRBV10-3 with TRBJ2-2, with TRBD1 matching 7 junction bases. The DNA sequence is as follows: TGTGCCATCAGCGGCACAGGGGCCGGGGAGCTGTTTTTT. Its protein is CAISGTGAGELFF.